This TCR beta chain originates from a study of cytomegalovirus exposure and HLA in healthy donors. The PCR was carried out with 60 Vbeta primers and 13 Jbeta primers. Data came from immunoSEQ multiplex PCR; TCRdb stores just in-frame clones and leaves some out. The table shows around 170,000 clones, with over 70% occurring only once. The CDR3 has 17 residues. Trimming cost V 3 bases and J 6 bases; bases outside gene matches: 7. The germline gives CDR1 SGHRS, CDR2 YFSETQ. The rearrangement links TRBV5-1 to TRBJ2-1; 15 bases line up with TRBD2. The sequenced sample consisted of PBMCs. The clonotype originates from a woman between 18 and 30 years old in good health and CMV-seronegative. The CDR3 sequence is CASSYGLAGGPGNEQFF. The CDR3 DNA is TGCGCCAGCAGCTACGGACTAGCGGGGGGGCCCGGCAATGAGCAGTTCTTC.